Each of the 8 T cell receptor beta chains below was sequenced from the same sample in a study of cytomegalovirus exposure and HLA in healthy donors. The PCR contained 60 Vbeta and 13 Jbeta primers. The protocol was immunoSEQ multiplex PCR, while the TCRdb copy is restricted to in-frame clones and leaves out a portion. The sample has around 140,000 clones, around 78% seen once. Sequencing was performed on PBMCs. These TCRs come from a woman aged 18-29 years in good health and CMV-seronegative.

This rearrangement joins TRBV7-9 to TRBJ2-7; 10 bases map to TRBD1. In germline, CDR1 is SEHNR, CDR2 FQNEAQ (reference sequence). CDR3 length: 19 amino acids. Losses at the gene ends were 2 bases for V and 2 bases for J; bases not matched to a gene: 15. Here the CDR3 DNA reads TGTGCCAGCAGCTTAAGGGGGGGGACAGGGGATTCCTTCGCCTACGAGCAGTACTTC. Its translation is CASSLRGGTGDSFAYEQYF. The whole variable domain, remainder taken from reference TRBV7-9 and TRBJ2-7, is DTGVSQNPRHKITKRGQNVTFRCDPISEHNRLYWYRQTLGQGPEFLTYFQNEAQLEKSRLLSDRFSAERPKGSFSTLEIQRTEQGDSAMYLCASSLRGGTGDSFAYEQYFGPGTRLTVT.

The chain couples TRBV5-1 to TRBJ2-1; TRBD2 matches at 8 bases. The CDR3 contains 15 residues. Germline V gives CDR1 SGHRS, CDR2 YFSETQ. V lost 0 bases, J lost 9 bases, and 8 bases stayed unmatched. The CDR3, as DNA: TGCGCCAGCAGCTTGGCCGTGCGGGAGGATGGTGAGCAGTTCTTC. Translating gives CASSLAVREDGEQFF.

This clone was seen a handful of times. The chain joins TRBV6-4 to TRBJ1-1; D gene unclear. Per germline, CDR1 MRHNA and CDR2 SNTAGT. The V and J ends lost 0 bases and 0 bases respectively, with 8 bases between them. The CDR3 consists of 15 residues. The CDR3 bases are TGTGCCAGCAGTGACTCGGGGAGGGTGAACACTGAAGCTTTCTTT. Its translation is CASSDSGRVNTEAFF.

This chain links TRBV2 with TRBJ2-7; D is possibly TRBD2 (6 bases). The CDR3 has 12 residues. CDR1 is SNHLY, CDR2 FYNNEI, per germline. V lost 6 bases, J lost 3 bases, and 9 bases lay in between. CDR3 sequence: CASRGLSYEQYF. The CDR3 region has the DNA TGTGCCAGCAGGGGACTTAGCTACGAGCAGTACTTC.

This clone has just one count. This chain connects TRBV10-1 to TRBJ2-2, with D possibly being TRBD2 (5 bases). V dropped 2 bases and J dropped 1 base, with 11 bases sitting between them. This CDR3 has 16 amino acids. Germline CDR1 WNHNN, CDR2 SYGVQD (reference sequence). CDR3 amino acids: CASSEERIMNTGELFF. The CDR3 DNA follows: TGCGCCAGCAGTGAGGAGCGGATTATGAACACCGGGGAGCTGTTTTTT.

The V and J genes are TRBV2 and TRBJ1-2; 9 bases agree with TRBD1. Losses at the gene ends were 6 bases for V and 8 bases for J; bases not matched to a gene: 16. CDR1 is SNHLY and CDR2 is FYNNEI in the germline V gene. This CDR3 spans 16 amino acids. The CDR3 loop reads CASRKVPGTGKSGYTF. As DNA, the CDR3 is TGTGCCAGCAGGAAAGTTCCCGGGACAGGGAAATCCGGCTACACCTTC.

Only one count was recorded for this clone. The rearrangement uses TRBV7-2 and TRBJ2-1; 13 nucleotides line up with TRBD2. From germline, CDR1 is SGHTA and CDR2 FQGNSA. V trimming: 5 bases; J trimming: 7 bases; junction bases outside the gene matches: 2. The CDR3 contains 14 residues. The CDR3 nucleotides are TGTGCCAGCAGCCCACTAGCGGGAGGGAATGAGCAGTTCTTC. Amino acid sequence: CASSPLAGGNEQFF.

J is TRBJ1-5 and V is TRBV30, with 11 positions matching TRBD1. The CDR3 extends over 15 amino acids. CDR1 is GTSNPN and CDR2 is SVGIG in the germline V gene (reference sequence). V was clipped by 5 bases and J by 4 bases; unmatched bases: 7. Here the CDR3 reads CAWVPGTGGNQPQHF. The DNA for the CDR3 is TGTGCCTGGGTCCCCGGGACAGGGGGTAATCAGCCCCAGCATTTT.